This entry lists 3 T cell receptor beta chains sequenced from one sample in a study of blood T cell repertoires in COVID-19. Libraries were prepared by immunoSEQ multiplex PCR; TCRdb keeps only in-frame clonotypes and omits some of them. The data contain some 130,000 clones, about 72% of them singletons. Source material: peripheral blood. The receptor source for this set is a man in his fifties or sixties who had recovered from COVID-19.

This chain joins TRBV19 and TRBJ1-2; possibly TRBD1 for D (6 bases). The germline CDR1 and CDR2 sequences are LNHDA and SQIVND (reference sequence). This CDR3 has 13 amino acids. V was cut by 0 bases and J by 6 bases, with 8 bases left in between. CDR3 region: CASSIDAGDGYTF. The CDR3 bases are TGTGCCAGTAGTATAGATGCAGGGGATGGCTACACCTTC. Complete variable domain (other parts from reference TRBV19 and TRBJ1-2): DGGITQSPKYLFRKEGQNVTLSCEQNLNHDAMYWYRQDPGQGLRLIYYSQIVNDFQKGDIAEGYSVSREKKESFPLTVTSAQKNPTAFYLCASSIDAGDGYTFGSGTRLTVV.

This sequence joins TRBV10-3 and TRBJ2-1, with D possibly matching TRBD2 (5 bases). This CDR3 is built from 11 residues. Looked up from germline, CDR1 is ENHRY and CDR2 is SYGVKD. Trimming cost V 11 bases and J 4 bases, with 9 bases left between them. The CDR3 loop is CAVGVYNEQFF. CDR3 DNA: TGTGCCGTGGGAGTTTACAATGAGCAGTTCTTC.

This clone occurred a few times. V and J are TRBV7-3 and TRBJ1-6; 8 bases match TRBD1. The J segment lost 9 bases and the V segment lost 5 bases, leaving 6 bases of the junction unmatched. CDR1 and CDR2 (germline): SGHTA, FQGTGA. This CDR3 has 14 amino acids. CDR3 nucleotides: TGTGCCAGCAGCCCGGACAGGGACAGTTCACCCCTCCACTTT. Translation gives CASSPDRDSSPLHF.